The next 27 T cell receptor beta chains were all read from a single sample in a study of glioma-infiltrating T cells after dendritic cell vaccination. This sample's time point: after dendritic cell vaccination, including at tumor progression/relapse. Generated by immunoSEQ multiplex PCR, the TCRdb table keeps only in-frame clones and is missing some. The repertoire consists of approximately 48,000 clones, with about 89% occurring once and the leading ten covering around 5%. The input for sequencing was blood, taken after dendritic cell vaccination. The receptor source for this set is a human donor with glioblastoma.

This rearrangement joins TRBV19 to TRBJ2-1; a weak D match, TRBD1 (6 bases). The ends were cut back, 6 bases at V and 1 base at J, with 10 bases in the middle. The CDR3 loop spans 14 amino acids. Germline-derived CDR1 and CDR2 are LNHDA and SQIVND (reference sequence). The CDR3 protein is CASRRGSSYNEQFF. The CDR3 region has the DNA TGTGCCAGTAGAAGGGGGAGTTCCTACAATGAGCAGTTCTTC.

The rearrangement links TRBV30 to TRBJ2-7; perhaps TRBD1 as D (5 bases). This CDR3 is 13 amino acids long. V lost 0 bases and J 7 bases, leaving 13 bases between the germline ends. Germline loops: CDR1 GTSNPN, CDR2 SVGIG (reference sequence). The CDR3, as DNA: TGTGCCTGGAGTGTAGGACGCTCAGGGGAGCAGTACTTC. Translated, it gives CAWSVGRSGEQYF.

The rearrangement links TRBV5-1 to TRBJ1-1; 7 nucleotides line up with TRBD1. This CDR3 has 15 amino acids. V trimming: 0 bases; J trimming: 4 bases; junction bases outside the gene matches: 6. The germline gives CDR1 SGHRS, CDR2 YFSETQ. CDR3 protein: CASSLGTGTVTEAFF. Written as DNA, the CDR3 is TGCGCCAGCAGCTTGGGCACAGGGACAGTCACTGAAGCTTTCTTT.

The chain links TRBV6-1 to TRBJ1-1; D is unclear. This CDR3 comprises 14 residues. Trimming shortened V by 4 bases and J by 1 base, and 10 bases separated the two germline ends. From germline, CDR1 is MNHNS and CDR2 SASEGT. CDR3 residues: CASSGRETNTEAFF. As DNA, the CDR3 is TGTGCCAGCAGTGGCCGGGAGACGAACACTGAAGCTTTCTTT.

The V gene is TRBV28, the J gene TRBJ1-1; D gene uncertain. In germline, CDR1 is MDHEN, CDR2 SYDVKM. V was trimmed by 11 bases and J by 0 bases, leaving 13 bases between them. The CDR3 runs to 13 residues. The DNA of the CDR3 is TGTGCCCTAGCACCCCTACTGAACACTGAAGCTTTCTTT. Translation gives CALAPLLNTEAFF.

The CDR3 DNA is TGCGCCAGCAGCCGGGCAAGTGAGGGCTCCTACAATGAGCAGTTCTTC. Its protein is CASSRASEGSYNEQFF. This chain links TRBV4-1 with TRBJ2-1; a weak D match, TRBD2 (5 bases). V was shortened by 4 bases and J by 0 bases, with 13 bases between the two germline ends. The length of the CDR3 is 16 residues. Germline V gives CDR1 MGHRA, CDR2 YSYEKL.

This rearrangement joins TRBV18 to TRBJ1-5; 9 nucleotides match TRBD1. With V trimmed by 3 bases and J by 4 bases, 7 bases remained unmatched. The CDR3 spans 16 residues. Germline V lookup: CDR1 KGHSH, CDR2 LQKENI. The CDR3 protein is CASSPSDRGFNQPQHF. Here the CDR3 DNA reads TGTGCCAGCTCACCCTCCGACAGGGGGTTTAATCAGCCCCAGCATTTT.

The genes are TRBV18 and TRBJ1-1; the match to TRBD1 covers 9 bases. Germline V gives CDR1 KGHSH, CDR2 LQKENI. The length of the CDR3 is 15 residues. Trimming took 3 bases from V and 4 from J; bases not matched to a gene: 6. CDR3 sequence reads: CASSPSTGGRTEAFF. CDR3 bases: TGTGCCAGCTCACCTTCCACAGGGGGCCGCACTGAAGCTTTCTTT.

The chain carries TRBV6-5 and TRBJ1-2; 8 nucleotides match TRBD1. Germline V gives CDR1 MNHEY, CDR2 SVGAGI. This CDR3 is 14 amino acids long. V shed 2 bases, J shed 8 bases, and the junction held 7 bases outside the gene matches. Written as DNA, the CDR3 is TGTGCCAGCAGTTACCACAGGGGGATGGGAGGCTACACCTTC. Its protein product is CASSYHRGMGGYTF.

The CDR3 DNA sequence: TGTGCCAGCAGCCAGGGTCACAGCAAAACCTTCTATGGCTACACCTTC. Its protein product is CASSQGHSKTFYGYTF. V is TRBV4-2 and J is TRBJ1-2; no reliable D call. V dropped 3 bases and J dropped 4 bases, with 18 bases sitting between them. The CDR3 consists of 16 residues. CDR1 is LGHNA and CDR2 is YNFKEQ in the germline V gene.

In this sample, this clone turned up once. The chain joins TRBV19 to TRBJ2-1, with a possible D match to TRBD1 (6 bases). This CDR3 has 16 amino acids. The germline V gene has CDR1 LNHDA and CDR2 SQIVND (reference sequence). The germline V and J ends were trimmed by 4 bases and 3 bases, with 16 bases remaining between them. Here the CDR3 reads CASSTNREEYYNEQFF. In DNA, the CDR3 is TGTGCCAGTAGTACCAACAGGGAAGAATACTACAATGAGCAGTTCTTC. The full variable domain, rest sourced from reference TRBV19 and TRBJ2-1, is DGGITQSPKYLFRKEGQNVTLSCEQNLNHDAMYWYRQDPGQGLRLIYYSQIVNDFQKGDIAEGYSVSREKKESFPLTVTSAQKNPTAFYLCASSTNREEYYNEQFFGPGTRLTVL.

The V gene is TRBV6-1, the J gene TRBJ2-4; 10 bases are shared with TRBD1. The CDR3 extends over 19 amino acids. J was trimmed by 0 bases and V by 4 bases; bases with no gene match: 12. From germline, CDR1 is MNHNS and CDR2 SASEGT. The CDR3 here is CASSVVGQGTPLAKNIQYF. The CDR3 DNA follows: TGTGCCAGCAGTGTCGTGGGACAGGGGACACCTCTAGCCAAAAACATTCAGTACTTC.

V gene TRBV29-1 combines with J gene TRBJ1-1, with 7 positions matching TRBD1. This CDR3 spans 13 amino acids. Germline lookup yields CDR1 SQVTM and CDR2 ANQGSEA. V was clipped by 6 bases and J by 10 bases; unmatched bases: 14. CDR3: CSVGGRQGVGAFF. In DNA form, the CDR3 reads TGCAGCGTAGGGGGCCGGCAAGGAGTCGGAGCTTTCTTT.

The chain combines TRBV10-3 with TRBJ1-1, with D unresolved. Germline V lookup: CDR1 ENHRY, CDR2 SYGVKD. Trimming pared 0 bases from V and 5 bases from J, leaving 19 bases between. This CDR3 region has 17 residues. CDR3 loop: CAISESRKGGLRTEAFF. CDR3 bases: TGTGCCATCAGTGAGTCCCGCAAAGGCGGTTTAAGGACTGAAGCTTTCTTT.

V and J are TRBV2 and TRBJ2-1, with D possibly matching TRBD1 (5 bases). V lost 8 bases to trimming and J lost 6 bases, with 8 bases between them. The CDR3 length is 11 residues. Germline loops: CDR1 SNHLY, CDR2 FYNNEI. In DNA form, the CDR3 reads TGTGCCAGCCAGGGTGGCAATGAGCAGTTCTTC. It translates to CASQGGNEQFF.

This chain joins TRBV5-4 and TRBJ2-5; a possible D gene is TRBD1 (6 bases). The CDR3 length is 13 residues. Germline V gene data show CDR1 as SGHNT and CDR2 as YYREEE (reference sequence). V was pared by 3 bases and J by 2 bases, with 8 bases between. CDR3 sequence reads: CASSSDRQETQYF. In DNA, the CDR3 is TGTGCCAGCAGCTCCGACAGGCAAGAGACCCAGTACTTC.

This clone has just one count. Other DNA sequences within the sample encode an identical CDR3. Written as DNA, the CDR3 is TGTGCCAGCAGCCTCCGGGGGGCGGCCAATCAGCCCCAGCATTTT. It codes for CASSLRGAANQPQHF. This sequence joins TRBV28 and TRBJ1-5; D possibly corresponds to TRBD1 (6 bases). The CDR3 loop spans 15 amino acids. Germline V gives CDR1 MDHEN, CDR2 SYDVKM. V lost 6 bases to trimming and J lost 3 bases, with 15 bases between them.

V gene TRBV10-3 combines with J gene TRBJ1-2; 7 bases fit TRBD1. V lost 8 bases and J lost 3; bases outside the gene matches: 9. CDR3 size: 14 residues. Per the germline V gene, CDR1 is ENHRY and CDR2 is SYGVKD. The CDR3 DNA follows: TGTGCCATCGGCATGACAGGGTTGGACTATGGCTACACCTTC. Translated, it gives CAIGMTGLDYGYTF.

The chain carries TRBV6-6 and TRBJ1-1, with a weak D call TRBD1 (5 bases). Germline V CDR1 and CDR2: MNHNY, SVGAGI (reference sequence). V dropped 7 bases and J dropped 1 base, with 10 bases sitting between them. This CDR3 has 13 residues. The CDR3 protein is CASTGHPNTEAFF. The CDR3 DNA reads as TGTGCCAGCACAGGACACCCGAACACTGAAGCTTTCTTT.

The chain uses TRBV7-9 and TRBJ1-2; D not resolved. The germline V gene has CDR1 SEHNR and CDR2 FQNEAQ (reference sequence). Trimming took off 5 bases at V and 7 bases at J, with 29 bases between the two ends. This CDR3 contains 18 residues. The CDR3 DNA sequence: TGTGCCAGCAGCATCGGTGCCCTCGGGGTTGGGTCCTGGCGTGGCTACACCTTC. Translated: CASSIGALGVGSWRGYTF. The full variable domain, with the rest looked up from reference TRBV7-9 and TRBJ1-2, is DTGVSQNPRHKITKRGQNVTFRCDPISEHNRLYWYRQTLGQGPEFLTYFQNEAQLEKSRLLSDRFSAERPKGSFSTLEIQRTEQGDSAMYLCASSIGALGVGSWRGYTFGSGTRLTVV.

This clone was counted between two and nine times. The chain is built from TRBV15 and TRBJ1-1, with TRBD1 matching over 7 bases. Germline V gene data show CDR1 as LNHNV and CDR2 as YYDKDF (reference sequence). V lost 3 bases to trimming and J lost 6 bases; unmatched junction nucleotides: 13. This CDR3 is built from 16 residues. CDR3 in DNA: TGTGCCACCAGCAGCCCTAGGGACAGTCTTCGAGCTGAAGCTTTCTTT. Protein: CATSSPRDSLRAEAFF.

The chain combines TRBV5-8 with TRBJ1-2; TRBD1 agrees at 8 bases. The junction had 4 bases not matched to a gene; V was cut back by 0 bases and J by 6 bases. The CDR3 consists of 14 residues. Germline-derived CDR1 and CDR2 are SGHTS and YDEGEE. CDR3 sequence: CASSLAGTGNGYTF. CDR3 in DNA: TGTGCCAGCAGCTTGGCCGGGACAGGAAATGGCTACACCTTC.

This rearrangement joins TRBV5-1 to TRBJ2-7; D perhaps matches TRBD2 (6 bases). The CDR3 contains 17 residues. Deletions cut 5 bases from V and 3 bases from J, with 24 bases between. CDR1 and CDR2 from the germline V gene are SGHRS and YFSETQ. This CDR3 is CASRGDQNGGGGYEQYF. The CDR3 DNA follows: TGCGCCAGCAGAGGGGACCAAAACGGGGGTGGAGGCTACGAGCAGTACTTC.

The J gene is TRBJ2-7, the V gene TRBV28; D gene ambiguous. Trimming pared 5 bases from V and 3 bases from J, leaving 11 bases between. The CDR3 length is 13 residues. Per the germline V gene, CDR1 is MDHEN and CDR2 is SYDVKM. In nucleotides, the CDR3 is TGTGCCAGCAGTCCGGGTCCCTTCTACGAGCAGTACTTC. This codes for CASSPGPFYEQYF.

This chain links TRBV2 with TRBJ1-4, with D possibly being TRBD1 (6 bases). The CDR3 is made up of 14 amino acids. The germline CDR1 and CDR2 sequences are SNHLY and FYNNEI. Between the trimmed V and J ends, which lost 4 bases and 5 bases, there was a span of 11 bases. CDR3 sequence: CASSVHRANEKLFF. Written as DNA, the CDR3 is TGTGCCAGCAGTGTCCACAGGGCAAATGAAAAACTGTTTTTT.

In its sample, this clone was seen once. The chain uses TRBV18 and TRBJ2-7; D might be TRBD2 (5 bases). Germline CDR1 and CDR2: KGHSH and LQKENI. This CDR3 is built from 14 residues. V was trimmed by 6 bases and J by 5 bases, leaving 17 bases between them. The CDR3 reads CASSLNRFGDEQYF. The DNA of the CDR3 is TGTGCCAGCTCTTTAAACAGATTCGGGGACGAGCAGTACTTC.

The chain couples TRBV7-3 to TRBJ2-1, with 12 bases matching TRBD2. Trimming cost V 0 bases and J 8 bases; bases outside gene matches: 8. Per the germline V gene, CDR1 is SGHTA and CDR2 is FQGTGA. This CDR3 contains 17 residues. For the CDR3, the DNA is TGTGCCAGCAGCTTAACGAGGCTAGCGGGAGGGAAATATGAGCAGTTCTTC. This gives the protein CASSLTRLAGGKYEQFF.